This TCR beta chain was captured by sequencing in a study of shared T cell receptors in the human thymus. The CDR3 has 14 residues. Trimming took 8 bases from V and 8 from J; bases not matched to a gene: 10. Germline CDR1 reads SGHDT; CDR2 reads YYEEEE. Sequenced by immunoSEQ multiplex PCR; TCRdb stores in-frame clones only, minus some. This sample carries 55,000 to 80,000 clones, nearly 95% of them seen once, and the ten largest clones take around 0.033%. Sequencing was carried out using thymocytes. This TCR derives from a human donor. The chain joins TRBV5-6 to TRBJ1-2; 12 bases agree with TRBD1. Here the CDR3 DNA reads TGTGCCAGTTACGCGGGACAGGGGGCAAGAGGCTACACCTTC. Protein: CASYAGQGARGYTF.